A selection of T cell receptor beta chains follows, all from one sample in a study of CD8 T cells in Susac syndrome. MiXCR was run by TCRdb on the immunoSEQ multiplex PCR reads, yielding one entry per CDR3 protein. The table lists 95,000 to 150,000 distinct CDR3 sequences, 96% of them singletons, with 0.11% to 0.15% in the top ten. The sample taken for sequencing was CD4+ T cells from PBMCs. The receptor set was obtained from a human donor with Susac syndrome. The CDR3 runs from the conserved cysteine through the conserved F or W. D genes are given only for firm matches. For some rows the clone size is stated as once, few or many, or as a class when expanded; others skip it.

clone_size	v_call	d_call	j_call	cdr3_nt	cdr3_aa
.	TRBV7-2	TRBD2	TRBJ2-3	TGTGCCAGCAGCTTAGCCGCGGCGGGAGCAGATACGCAGTATTTT	CASSLAAAGADTQYF
.	TRBV21-1	.	TRBJ2-7	TGTGCCAGCAGCACAAGACTAGCTTCCTACGAGCAGTACTTC	CASSTRLASYEQYF
.	TRBV5-6	TRBD1	TRBJ2-7	TGTGCCAGCAGCCGGACAGGGCTAGGCTACGAGCAGTACTTC	CASSRTGLGYEQYF
once	TRBV5-6	.	TRBJ1-4	TGTGCCAGCAGCCCACAGCCCGGGGCAACTAATGAAAAACTGTTTTTT	CASSPQPGATNEKLFF
.	TRBV5-6	.	TRBJ2-5	TGTGCCAGCAGCCCCCTCGACGGTTCGCCCGGAACCCAGTACTTC	CASSPLDGSPGTQYF
.	TRBV4-1	.	TRBJ2-3	TGCGCCAGCAGCCAAGTAGTCCGGACAGATACGCAGTATTTT	CASSQVVRTDTQYF
.	TRBV12-5	TRBD2	TRBJ2-5	TGTGCTAGTGGCCTTAGCGGGACCCAAGAGACCCAGTACTTC	CASGLSGTQETQYF
.	TRBV2	TRBD2	TRBJ2-5	TGTGCCAGCAGTGACACTAGCGGGATGTGGTACCAAGAGACCCAGTACTTC	CASSDTSGMWYQETQYF
.	TRBV10-3	TRBD2	TRBJ2-1	TGTGCCACCATACTAGCGGAGTCCTACAATGAGCAGTTCTTC	CATILAESYNEQFF
.	TRBV19	.	TRBJ2-4	TGTGCCAGTAGTACTGAGGTCAACATTCAGTACTTC	CASSTEVNIQYF
.	TRBV20-1	.	TRBJ2-1	TGCAGTGCCCTGGACAATGAGCAGTTCTTC	CSALDNEQFF
.	TRBV28	.	TRBJ1-5	TGTGCCAGCAGTCCCCTGGGGGGGCTAAGCAATCAGCCCCAGCATTTT	CASSPLGGLSNQPQHF
.	TRBV3-1	TRBD2	TRBJ2-5	TGTGCCACCATCATGACTAGCGGGATGGCCTTGTACCAAGAGACCCAGTACTTC	CATIMTSGMALYQETQYF
.	TRBV12-3/TRBV12-4	.	TRBJ2-1	TGTGCCAGCAGTTTAGTTGGCGGACACAATGAGCAGTTCTTC	CASSLVGGHNEQFF
.	TRBV18	TRBD1	TRBJ1-2	TGTGCCAGCTCATCAGGGGGGCCACCCATTTATGGCTACACCTTC	CASSSGGPPIYGYTF
.	TRBV30	.	TRBJ1-5	TGTGCCTGGAGTGTAGTCGACTATAATCAGCCCCAGCATTTT	CAWSVVDYNQPQHF
.	TRBV9	.	TRBJ1-5	TGTGCCAGCAGCGTATCAAATAGCAATCAGCCCCAGCATTTT	CASSVSNSNQPQHF
.	TRBV30	.	TRBJ1-4	TGTGCCTGGAGTTTCACGGGGACGGTAAAACTGTTTTTT	CAWSFTGTVKLFF
.	TRBV30	.	TRBJ2-6	TGTGCCGCCGGGGTCGCTGGGGCCAACGTCCTGACTTTC	CAAGVAGANVLTF
.	TRBV27	.	TRBJ2-1	TGTGCCAGCAGCCTCCGGGCCGAGCAGTTCTTC	CASSLRAEQFF
.	TRBV4-1	TRBD2	TRBJ2-2	TGCGCCAGCAGCCAAGAAGTTAGCGGGACCGGGGCGCTGTTTTTT	CASSQEVSGTGALFF
once	TRBV25-1	.	TRBJ1-4	TGTGCCAGCAGAGGGGCCGGGACTAATGAAAAACTGTTTTTT	CASRGAGTNEKLFF
.	TRBV7-8	.	TRBJ1-1	TGTGCCAGCAGTCAGGGGACTCTTAACACTGAAGCTTTCTTT	CASSQGTLNTEAFF
.	TRBV5-4	TRBD2	TRBJ2-3	TGTGCCAGCAGCCCCCATAGCGGGAGGCCCGAAGATACGCAGTATTTT	CASSPHSGRPEDTQYF
.	TRBV30	TRBD2	TRBJ2-5	TGTGCCTGGAGCCGGACTAGCCAAGAGACCCAGTACTTC	CAWSRTSQETQYF
.	TRBV7-2	TRBD1	TRBJ2-7	TGTGCCAGCAGCTCTTCGGGACAGGGGGGATACGAGCAGTACTTC	CASSSSGQGGYEQYF
.	TRBV12-3/TRBV12-4	.	TRBJ2-3	TGTGCCAGCAGCACCTCGGGTACGCAGTATTTT	CASSTSGTQYF
.	TRBV12-3/TRBV12-4	.	TRBJ2-1	TGTGCCAGCAGTTTAGGGGTGGGGCAGTTCTTC	CASSLGVGQFF
.	TRBV29-1	.	TRBJ1-1	TGCAGCGTCTCCCCGAGGTTGCAAATGAACACTGAAGCTTTCTTT	CSVSPRLQMNTEAFF
.	TRBV9	.	TRBJ2-3	TGTGCCAGCAGCGTAGAGGTGGGTGCAGATACGCAGTATTTT	CASSVEVGADTQYF
.	TRBV20-1	TRBD1	TRBJ1-2	TGCAGTGCTTTCGACAGGGTCCATGGCTACACCTTC	CSAFDRVHGYTF
.	TRBV7-8	.	TRBJ2-4	TGTGCCAGCAGCTTACGGGAAGGCGTGGGGATTCAGTACTTC	CASSLREGVGIQYF
.	TRBV7-6	.	TRBJ2-7	TGTGCCAGCAGCTTAAAGGCAGGGGTTTTCTACGAGCAGTACTTC	CASSLKAGVFYEQYF
.	TRBV3-1	.	TRBJ1-5	TGTGCCAGCAGCCAGGCGGGGGAGCCCCAGCATTTT	CASSQAGEPQHF
once	TRBV20-1	.	TRBJ1-1	TGCAGTGCTAGAGACCAGGGGTTAAGGTCTGAAGCTTTCTTT	CSARDQGLRSEAFF
.	TRBV12-3/TRBV12-4	TRBD1	TRBJ1-2	TGTGCCAGCAGTTTGGACAGGAGAACCTATGGCTACACCTTC	CASSLDRRTYGYTF
.	TRBV28	.	TRBJ2-2	TGTGCCAGCAGTTCGGGACCCACGACCGGGGAGCTGTTTTTT	CASSSGPTTGELFF
.	TRBV5-8	.	TRBJ2-1	TGTGCCAGCAGCTTGGGTGCTAGGGGGAGCAATGAGCAGTTCTTC	CASSLGARGSNEQFF
once	TRBV20-1	.	TRBJ2-4	TGCAGTGCTCCCGGACGGGCTCGGGACATTCAGTACTTC	CSAPGRARDIQYF
.	TRBV7-8	.	TRBJ2-4	TGTGCCAGCAGCTTAGGGGGAAACATTCAGTACTTC	CASSLGGNIQYF